This T cell receptor (beta chain) was recovered during a study of T cells in Graves' hyperthyroidism and ophthalmopathy. This CDR3 region has 13 residues. Germline V gene sequence: CDR1 GTSNPN, CDR2 SVGIG (reference sequence). V shed 3 bases, J shed 3 bases, and the junction held 3 bases outside the gene matches. Amplification targeted TCR beta CDR3 regions from RNA transcripts. Initially, a first-round RT-PCR of the TCR CDR3 employed the HTBI primer set. Each CDR3 protein gets one entry after TCRdb re-called the multiplex PCR reads with MiXCR. In the table there are about half a million distinct CDR3 sequences, roughly a sixth of which are singletons.

This TCR was recovered from a woman between 25 and 40 years old with Graves' ophthalmopathy. Sequencing was performed on blood. The chain has TRBV30 and TRBJ2-5, with TRBD1 matching over 8 bases. The CDR3, as DNA: TGTGCCTGGAGAGGACAGGGAAAAGAGACCCAGTACTTC. Translating it yields CAWRGQGKETQYF.